These 18 T cell receptor beta chains were all obtained from the same sample, sequenced in a study of Ad26.COV2.S vaccination and SARS-CoV-2 variants. The sample's treatment: 15 to 20 received Ad26.COV2.S at low or high dose, single or two shots; roughly five received placebo; per-sample allocation not given. Sampling happened 63 days after the first vaccine or placebo injection. The repertoire was sequenced with immunoSEQ multiplex PCR; TCRdb's copy has only in-frame clones and lacks some. Among just over 350,000 clones, 70% to 90% were seen once, and the ten largest hold roughly 3.3%. The sample was peripheral blood, taken in a trial of Ad26.COV2.S vaccine versus placebo. These receptors all come from a person between 18 and 59 years old who received the Ad26.COV2.S COVID-19 vaccine or a placebo.

V usage is TRBV10-1 and J usage is TRBJ2-1; 7 bases agree with TRBD2. Germline CDR1 and CDR2: WNHNN and SYGVQD (reference sequence). The CDR3 covers 15 residues. The J segment lost 8 bases and the V segment lost 3 bases, leaving 10 bases of the junction unmatched. The CDR3: CASSDFAGDGYEQFF. The CDR3 DNA reads TGCGCCAGCAGTGATTTCGCGGGAGACGGGTATGAGCAGTTCTTC.

V gene TRBV9 combines with J gene TRBJ2-3; 11 bases agree with TRBD2. Germline V gene data show CDR1 as SGDLS and CDR2 as YYNGEE. The CDR3 spans 17 residues. The trim removed 0 bases at V and 1 base at J, leaving 4 bases unmatched. Here the CDR3 DNA reads TGTGCCAGCAGCGTAGCTCTAGCGGGGGGCCGCACAGATACGCAGTATTTT. This translates into CASSVALAGGRTDTQYF.

The rearrangement links TRBV7-8 to TRBJ2-2; 11 bases agree with TRBD2. The CDR3 extends over 18 amino acids. Germline trimming cut 5 bases from V and 1 base from J; bases unmatched to any gene: 9. The germline V gene has CDR1 SGHVS and CDR2 FQNEAQ. The CDR3 coding sequence is TGTGCCAGCAGCGAAGTCGGGACTAGCGGAAAGAACACCGGGGAGCTGTTTTTT. Encoded protein: CASSEVGTSGKNTGELFF.

The chain uses TRBV19 and TRBJ1-1; TRBD1 aligns across 8 bases. The J segment lost 4 bases and the V segment lost 6 bases, leaving 4 bases of the junction unmatched. Per germline, CDR1 LNHDA and CDR2 SQIVND (reference sequence). The CDR3 sequence is 13 residues long. The CDR3 DNA is TGTGCCAGTAGGGCAGGGGGCGTCACTGAAGCTTTCTTT. This translates into CASRAGGVTEAFF.

This clone was counted once. Other DNA sequences within the sample encode an identical CDR3. The chain has TRBV18 and TRBJ2-7; TRBD1 agrees at 7 bases. Germline V lookup: CDR1 KGHSH, CDR2 LQKENI. V lost 0 bases, J lost 0 bases, and 2 bases stayed unmatched. The CDR3 has 15 residues. Written as DNA, the CDR3 is TGTGCCAGCTCACCACCTTCAGGGGGCTCCTACGAGCAGTACTTC. As protein: CASSPPSGGSYEQYF. Full variable domain (remainder filled in from reference TRBV18 and TRBJ2-7): NAGVMQNPRHLVRRRGQEARLRCSPMKGHSHVYWYRQLPEEGLKFMVYLQKENIIDESGMPKERFSAEFPKEGPSILRIQQVVRGDSAAYFCASSPPSGGSYEQYFGPGTRLTVT.

V usage is TRBV2 and J usage is TRBJ2-4; D perhaps matches TRBD2 (5 bases). The CDR3 runs to 14 residues. Trimming shortened V by 4 bases and J by 5 bases, and 12 bases separated the two germline ends. From germline, CDR1 is SNHLY and CDR2 FYNNEI. The CDR3 nucleotides read TGTGCCAGCAGTGTCGAGAGCGGAGAAAACATTCAGTACTTC. Residues: CASSVESGENIQYF.

The CDR3 bases are TGTGCCAGCAGTGAGATTCACTCCTACGAGCAGTACTTC. Protein: CASSEIHSYEQYF. The chain joins TRBV12-3 or TRBV12-4 to TRBJ2-7; D gene unclear. The V end was cut by 5 bases, the J end by 0 bases, with 8 bases between. The CDR3 is made up of 13 amino acids.

This chain joins TRBV7-9 and TRBJ2-1, with 12 positions matching TRBD2. Germline assignment: CDR1 SEHNR and CDR2 FQNEAQ (reference sequence). V dropped 0 bases and J dropped 7; count of bases not matched to a gene: 4. The CDR3 has 16 amino acids. CDR3 nucleotide sequence: TGTGCCAGCAGCTTAGCATTGACTAGCGGGGGTAATGAGCAGTTCTTC. Translating gives CASSLALTSGGNEQFF.

V usage is TRBV14 and J usage is TRBJ1-2, with D uncertain. Germline CDR1 is SGHDN and CDR2 is FVKESK. The CDR3 runs to 14 residues. V shed 0 bases and J shed 3 bases, with 8 bases lying between them. This chain's CDR3 is CASSQESRYYGYTF. As DNA, the CDR3 is TGTGCCAGCAGCCAAGAGTCGAGGTACTATGGCTACACCTTC.

The J gene is TRBJ1-2, the V gene TRBV2; 9 bases agree with TRBD1. The CDR3 totals 13 residues. The V and J ends lost 4 bases and 4 bases, in that order; junction bases with no gene match: 1. CDR1 SNHLY and CDR2 FYNNEI come from the germline V gene. Written as DNA, the CDR3 is TGTGCCAGCAGTGGACAGGGGGGCTATGGCTACACCTTC. Amino acid sequence: CASSGQGGYGYTF.

The chain links TRBV6-2 or TRBV6-3 to TRBJ2-1, with 9 bases lining up with TRBD2. CDR1 is MNHEY and CDR2 is SVGEGT in the germline V gene. This CDR3 comprises 21 residues. The V and J ends lost 1 base and 2 bases, in that order; junction bases with no gene match: 18. CDR3 in amino acids: CASSYFDEGTSRVRTYNEQFF. The DNA for the CDR3 is TGTGCCAGCAGTTACTTCGACGAGGGGACTAGCCGGGTCCGTACCTACAATGAGCAGTTCTTC.

The J gene is TRBJ2-7, the V gene TRBV6-2 or TRBV6-3; TRBD2 matches at 9 bases. Germline V lookup: CDR1 MNHEY, CDR2 SVGEGT. The CDR3 covers 13 residues. V lost 6 bases to trimming and J lost 2 bases; unmatched junction nucleotides: 2. CDR3 nucleotides: TGTGCCAGCAGCAGCGGGGGGCCCTACGAGCAGTACTTC. Encoded protein: CASSSGGPYEQYF.

This chain uses TRBV6-1 with TRBJ2-6; 7 positions match TRBD1. Per germline, CDR1 MNHNS and CDR2 SASEGT. Unmatched junction bases numbered 3, after V lost 1 base and J lost 0 bases. The CDR3 consists of 17 residues. The CDR3 DNA follows: TGTGCCAGCAGTGAAGGCAGGGGGTTCTCTGGGGCCAACGTCCTGACTTTC. Translating gives CASSEGRGFSGANVLTF.

This clone was counted only a few times. This chain connects TRBV4-1 to TRBJ1-5; D is unclear. The length of the CDR3 is 16 residues. V was trimmed by 1 base and J by 3 bases, leaving 13 bases between them. Germline CDR1 MGHRA, CDR2 YSYEKL. CDR3: CASSQGRVSFNQPQHF. The CDR3, as DNA: TGCGCCAGCAGCCAAGGCCGGGTGAGCTTCAATCAGCCCCAGCATTTT.

The gene calls are TRBV15 and TRBJ2-3, with TRBD2 matching 9 bases. CDR1 is LNHNV, CDR2 YYDKDF, per germline (reference sequence). V was pared by 4 bases and J by 0 bases, with 11 bases of the junction left unmatched. The CDR3 runs to 18 residues. DNA of the CDR3: TGTGCCACCAGCACCAGCCTTGGGCTAGCGGGGAGCACAGATACGCAGTATTTT. Protein sequence: CATSTSLGLAGSTDTQYF.

The chain couples TRBV5-4 to TRBJ1-4; tentatively, D is TRBD1 (5 bases). Deletions cut 5 bases from V and 5 bases from J, with 13 bases between. The CDR3 runs 14 residues. Germline lookup yields CDR1 SGHNT and CDR2 YYREEE (reference sequence). Here the CDR3 reads CASSPGRQNEKLFF. The DNA for the CDR3 is TGTGCCAGCAGTCCGGGACGTCAGAATGAAAAACTGTTTTTT. Looking up the rest from reference TRBV5-4 and TRBJ1-4 gives the full variable domain: ETGVTQSPTHLIKTRGQQVTLRCSSQSGHNTVSWYQQALGQGPQFIFQYYREEENGRGNFPPRFSGLQFPNYSSELNVNALELDDSALYLCASSPGRQNEKLFFGSGTQLSVL.

The chain recombines TRBV25-1 with TRBJ1-1; D is unresolved. This CDR3 is built from 13 residues. The germline V and J ends were trimmed by 5 bases and 1 base, with 8 bases remaining between them. Per the germline V gene, CDR1 is MGHDK and CDR2 is SYGVNS. The CDR3 bases are TGTGCCAGCAGTTCCTCCGCGAACACTGAAGCTTTCTTT. Amino acid sequence: CASSSSANTEAFF.

The V call is TRBV27, the J call TRBJ2-3; 12 bases fit TRBD1. The V segment lost 10 bases and the J segment 3 bases; nucleotides outside the gene matches: 8. CDR1 and CDR2 (germline): MNHEY, SMNVEV (reference sequence). The CDR3 length is 15 residues. In DNA form, the CDR3 reads TGTGCCACCAGGGGACAGGGGGCCGCGACAGATACGCAGTATTTT. Translated, it gives CATRGQGAATDTQYF.